The 15 T cell receptor beta chains given below trace back to one sample, sequenced in a study of siplizumab effects on memory and regulatory T cells. Cells from the mixed lymphocyte reaction were cocultured for about six days at 37°C. Libraries were prepared by immunoSEQ multiplex PCR; TCRdb keeps only in-frame clonotypes and omits some of them. This table has about 9,900 clones, around 40% appearing once. Their specific antigens are unknown. Specimen: CFSE-low (dividing) CD4+ T cells sorted from an allogeneic mixed lymphocyte reaction. All receptors come from a human donor in good health; the cells came from an allogeneic mixed lymphocyte reaction.

The sample holds a few counts of this clone. This sequence joins TRBV6-1 and TRBJ2-7; D unresolved. Trimming took 5 bases from V and 3 from J, leaving 5 bases between them. Germline-derived CDR1 and CDR2 are MNHNS and SASEGT. This CDR3 has 11 residues. The DNA of the CDR3 is TGTGCCAGCAGTTCAATCTACGAGCAGTACTTC. It translates to CASSSIYEQYF.

The CDR3 spells CASSRGTGGYGYTF. The DNA for the CDR3 is TGTGCCAGCAGCCGCGGGACAGGGGGCTATGGCTACACCTTC. The chain has TRBV6-1 and TRBJ1-2, with 11 nucleotides matching TRBD1. J gave up 4 bases and V 6 bases, and 4 bases lay outside the gene matches. Germline-derived CDR1 and CDR2 are MNHNS and SASEGT. The CDR3 is 14 residues long.

This clone was seen a few times. The chain employs TRBV5-8 and TRBJ2-3; TRBD1 matches 8 bases. V lost 4 bases, J lost 4 bases, and 8 bases stayed unmatched. The CDR3 totals 15 residues. CDR1 and CDR2 (germline): SGHTS, YDEGEE. The CDR3 bases are TGTGCCAGCAGCCGGACAGGGTTAGGGGCAGATACGCAGTATTTT. Amino acid sequence: CASSRTGLGADTQYF. Filled out from reference TRBV5-8 and TRBJ2-3, the complete variable domain reads EAGVTQSPTHLIKTRGQQATLRCSPISGHTSVYWYQQALGLGLQFLLWYDEGEERNRGNFPPRFSGRQFPNYSSELNVNALELEDSALYLCASSRTGLGADTQYFGPGTRLTVL.

The chain links TRBV6-1 to TRBJ2-5, with D perhaps matching TRBD2 (6 bases). Germline loops: CDR1 MNHNS, CDR2 SASEGT. CDR3 length: 15 amino acids. The V end lost 5 bases, the J end lost 0 bases, and 13 bases lay between the germline ends. DNA of the CDR3: TGTGCCAGCAGTCGCGGCGGGGCCCACCAAGAGACCCAGTACTTC. Its translation is CASSRGGAHQETQYF.

The V and J genes are TRBV28 and TRBJ1-6, with a weak D call TRBD1 (5 bases). This CDR3 spans 16 amino acids. V gave up 7 bases and J gave up 10 bases, with 23 bases separating them. CDR1 MDHEN and CDR2 SYDVKM come from the germline V gene. CDR3 loop: CASTYSTGTGNSPLHF. The CDR3 bases are TGTGCCAGCACTTACTCTACCGGGACTGGGAACTCACCCCTCCACTTT.

The gene calls are TRBV18 and TRBJ2-6; D unresolved. The CDR3 extends over 15 amino acids. Trimming stripped 2 bases from V and 0 bases from J, with 5 bases between. Germline V gene lookup returns CDR1 KGHSH and CDR2 LQKENI. CDR3 region: CASSPTRSGANVLTF. In DNA form, the CDR3 reads TGTGCCAGCTCACCAACACGCTCTGGGGCCAACGTCCTGACTTTC.

There are a few counts of this clone. The V call is TRBV9, the J call TRBJ2-3, with 12 bases lining up with TRBD2. The CDR3 is made up of 16 amino acids. Germline V gene lookup returns CDR1 SGDLS and CDR2 YYNGEE. Trimming at V came to 0 bases and at J to 5 bases, leaving 4 bases not matched to a gene. The CDR3 nucleotides read TGTGCCAGCAGCGTAGTCCTAGCGGGAGGGATAGATACGCAGTATTTT. Translation gives CASSVVLAGGIDTQYF.

The sample holds a few counts of this clone. Germline is not matched at one junction end, which may reflect a read error. V usage is TRBV5-3 and J usage is TRBJ2-2; TRBD2 might be the D (5 bases). TRBV5-3 is treated as an ORF (open reading frame) with a function not yet certain. The CDR3 is made up of 15 amino acids. The chain's CDR3 is CASSLVSGYTGELFF. CDR3 sequence (DNA): TGTGCCAGCAGCTTGGTAAGCGGATACACCGGGGAGCTGTTTTTT.

This clone is termed medium-sized (0.01 to 0.1%). The J gene is TRBJ1-2, the V gene TRBV11-2; 9 bases fit TRBD1. This CDR3 comprises 14 residues. The J segment lost 9 bases and the V segment lost 0 bases, leaving 5 bases of the junction unmatched. Germline assignment: CDR1 SGHAT and CDR2 FQNNGV. In nucleotides, the CDR3 is TGTGCCAGCAGCTTAGATGAGGGACAGGGTAGCTACACCTTC. It specifies CASSLDEGQGSYTF.

CDR3 amino acids: CASGAPLYGYTF. DNA for the CDR3: TGTGCCAGCGGGGCCCCGCTCTATGGCTACACCTTC. The chain combines TRBV28 with TRBJ1-2, with D possibly matching TRBD1 (5 bases). The CDR3 totals 12 residues. V gave up 8 bases and J gave up 4 bases, with 11 bases separating them. The germline V gene has CDR1 MDHEN and CDR2 SYDVKM.

This clone is labeled as medium-sized. The genes are TRBV29-1 and TRBJ1-5; 7 bases line up with TRBD1. This CDR3 region has 12 residues. Germline lookup yields CDR1 SQVTM and CDR2 ANQGSEA. The trim removed 6 bases at V and 4 bases at J, leaving 3 bases unmatched. The CDR3 bases are TGCAGCGTAAGGACAGGAAATCAGCCCCAGCATTTT. Encoded protein: CSVRTGNQPQHF.

This clone is medium-sized within its sample. The rearrangement uses TRBV27 and TRBJ2-7; D remains ambiguous. V was clipped by 2 bases and J by 6 bases, with 14 bases between them. Germline V gene sequence: CDR1 MNHEY, CDR2 SMNVEV (reference sequence). The CDR3 runs 14 residues. The CDR3 spells CASSLQGKAGEQYF. The CDR3 nucleotides are TGTGCCAGCAGTTTACAAGGGAAAGCTGGCGAGCAGTACTTC.

By sample share, this clone is medium-sized. This chain connects TRBV6-4 to TRBJ2-2, with 8 bases fitting TRBD1. CDR1 is MRHNA and CDR2 is SNTAGT in the germline V gene. The CDR3 is made up of 15 amino acids. J was trimmed by 4 bases and V by 6 bases; bases with no gene match: 7. The CDR3, as DNA: TGTGCCAGCAGCCTACAGGGGGAGATCACCGGGGAGCTGTTTTTT. It is translated as CASSLQGEITGELFF.

This clone was counted a few times. The rearrangement uses TRBV6-1 and TRBJ2-1, with D unresolved. CDR3 length: 12 amino acids. V lost 6 bases and J 7 bases, leaving 10 bases between the germline ends. CDR1 and CDR2 from the germline V gene are MNHNS and SASEGT. CDR3 amino acids: CASRRVFNEQFF. DNA of the CDR3: TGTGCCAGCAGACGCGTTTTTAATGAGCAGTTCTTC.

The chain employs TRBV6-1 and TRBJ1-1; 8 nucleotides line up with TRBD1. Germline values: CDR1 MNHNS, CDR2 SASEGT. The CDR3 runs 13 residues. Trimming removed 6 bases from V and 4 bases from J; junction bases left unmatched: 4. CDR3 nucleotides: TGTGCCAGCAGGAGCACAGGGGGCACTGAAGCTTTCTTT. This translates into CASRSTGGTEAFF.